This TCR beta chain derives from a study of vaccination effects on CD4 cells after COVID-19. ViraFEST assay sequencing came after antigen-specific CD4+ T cells were expanded with viral peptide pools. The culture ran for 9 to 11 days, and then CD4+ T cells were isolated. Two doses of BNT162b2 or mRNA-1273 vaccine were administered to participants. Peptides at 10 ug/ml and IL-2 at about 9.2 IU/ml were added to fewer than 2.5 million PBMC per well. General study results and limits: Late after vaccination, infection- and vaccine-induced clones showed marked clonal contraction. The vaccine-induced clones of healthy vaccinees included only 1 of 255 that cross-reacted with common cold coronaviruses.

Note on this clone: Its matching antigen is unknown.

The data were produced by immunoSEQ multiplex PCR, yet TCRdb's version contains in-frame clones alone and is incomplete. Altogether about 24,000 clones are present, around 79% being singletons, with the ten largest covering over 7.5%. Losses at the gene ends were 4 bases for V and 0 bases for J; bases not matched to a gene: 8. Germline CDR1 SGHNT, CDR2 YYREEE (reference sequence). The length of the CDR3 is 18 residues. This sequence was found in a human donor who received a COVID-19 vaccine. The chain joins TRBV5-4 to TRBJ2-2; 11 bases align to TRBD2. The specimen comprised CD4+ T cells from PBMCs cultured with SARS-CoV-2 spike peptides, sampled after COVID-19 vaccination. In DNA, the CDR3 is TGTGCCAGCAGCCCCCCCGGGACTAGCGGAGCGAACACCGGGGAGCTGTTTTTT. This encodes CASSPPGTSGANTGELFF.